The 15 T cell receptor beta chains below all came from one sample that was sequenced in a study of STAT5B mutations in CD4+ large granular lymphocyte leukemia. The table came from immunoSEQ multiplex PCR; TCRdb's copy has only in-frame clones and leaves some out. Of around 24,000 clones listed, just under 75% were seen once; the top ten hold 8% to 10%. The sample comprised CD4+ T cells from blood buffy coats. All receptors come from a human donor in good health.

The gene calls are TRBV2 and TRBJ2-7; the D gene is possibly TRBD1 (5 bases). CDR1 is SNHLY, CDR2 FYNNEI, per germline. This CDR3 has 12 residues. The V end lost 3 bases, the J end lost 6 bases, and 9 bases lay between the germline ends. DNA of the CDR3: TGTGCCAGCAGTGAGGACACGTCCGAGCAGTACTTC. Protein sequence: CASSEDTSEQYF.

The V and J genes are TRBV6-5 and TRBJ2-3; TRBD2 aligns across 7 bases. There are 15 residues in the CDR3. CDR1 and CDR2 from the germline V gene are MNHEY and SVGAGI. V lost 7 bases, J lost 5 bases, and 12 bases stayed unmatched. CDR3 residues: CASNPSRGVGDTQYF. CDR3 bases: TGTGCCAGCAACCCCTCACGGGGGGTGGGAGATACGCAGTATTTT.

As for this clone: This sample includes further DNA sequences coding for the same CDR3. The V call is TRBV27, the J call TRBJ1-5; 7 bases are shared with TRBD1. V was clipped by 0 bases and J by 1 base; unmatched bases: 0. Germline V gene lookup returns CDR1 MNHEY and CDR2 SMNVEV (reference sequence). This CDR3 spans 15 amino acids. CDR3 sequence (DNA): TGTGCCAGCAGTTTATCGGGACAGAGCAATCAGCCCCAGCATTTT. This codes for CASSLSGQSNQPQHF.

This chain uses TRBV11-2 with TRBJ2-3; 12 bases match TRBD2. The length of the CDR3 is 17 residues. Germline CDR1 is SGHAT and CDR2 is FQNNGV. J lost 2 bases, V lost 5 bases, and 8 bases had no gene match. The CDR3: CASSRSRLAGVTDTQYF. CDR3 bases: TGTGCCAGCAGCCGATCCCGACTAGCGGGGGTCACAGATACGCAGTATTTT.

The chain is built from TRBV5-1 and TRBJ2-1; 7 positions agree with TRBD2. CDR3 length: 21 residues. Per germline, CDR1 SGHRS and CDR2 YFSETQ. Trimming at V came to 4 bases and at J to 1 base, leaving 23 bases not matched to a gene. The CDR3 protein is CASSPQIRGRSGRASYNEQFF. The CDR3 coding sequence is TGCGCCAGCAGCCCTCAGATTCGCGGGAGATCCGGACGAGCTTCCTACAATGAGCAGTTCTTC.

The rearrangement links TRBV28 to TRBJ2-7; unclear D gene. In germline, CDR1 is MDHEN, CDR2 SYDVKM. The length of the CDR3 is 11 residues. The V gene lost 5 bases and the J gene lost 7 bases, with 9 bases spanning the gap. The CDR3 DNA sequence: TGTGCCAGCAGTACGTCCGGAGAGCAGTACGTC. It specifies CASSTSGEQYV.

The chain links TRBV6-5 to TRBJ2-5; 9 bases agree with TRBD1. The CDR3 length is 14 residues. Trimming took 5 bases from V and 5 from J; bases not matched to a gene: 6. Germline V lookup: CDR1 MNHEY, CDR2 SVGAGI. The chain's CDR3 is CASSEGDRDETQYF. The CDR3 DNA is TGTGCCAGCAGTGAGGGGGACAGGGACGAGACCCAGTACTTC.

The chain couples TRBV11-2 to TRBJ1-1; maybe TRBD1 (6 bases). Looked up from germline, CDR1 is SGHAT and CDR2 is FQNNGV. With 3 bases removed from V and 2 bases from J, the gap between germline ends came to 13 bases. CDR3 size: 15 residues. This CDR3 is CASSLNRAVNTEAFF. The CDR3 nucleotides are TGTGCCAGCAGCTTGAACAGGGCGGTCAACACTGAAGCTTTCTTT.

This clone appeared a few times. The chain has TRBV5-1 and TRBJ2-2, with D perhaps matching TRBD1 (5 bases). V gave up 3 bases and J gave up 0 bases, with 12 bases separating them. CDR1 is SGHRS and CDR2 is YFSETQ in the germline V gene. The CDR3 contains 16 residues. Here the CDR3 reads CASSYSGNTNTGELFF. CDR3 bases: TGCGCCAGCAGCTACTCAGGGAACACGAACACCGGGGAGCTGTTTTTT.

The genes are TRBV2 and TRBJ1-6, with D uncertain. The CDR3 has 14 amino acids. Germline CDR1 SNHLY, CDR2 FYNNEI. V was pared by 3 bases and J by 5 bases, with 8 bases between. CDR3 amino acids: CASSDGQDNSPLHF. CDR3 DNA: TGTGCCAGCAGTGACGGGCAGGATAATTCACCCCTCCACTTT.

The J gene is TRBJ2-5, the V gene TRBV2; 8 bases line up with TRBD2. Germline loops: CDR1 SNHLY, CDR2 FYNNEI. The V gene end was trimmed by 2 bases and the J gene end by 5 bases; junction bases not matched to a gene: 7. CDR3 size: 15 residues. The CDR3 here is CASSEQAGGWETQYF. The CDR3 DNA reads as TGTGCCAGCAGTGAACAGGCGGGGGGATGGGAGACCCAGTACTTC.

This sequence joins TRBV7-3 and TRBJ2-2, with 15 bases fitting TRBD2. Germline loops: CDR1 SGHTA, CDR2 FQGTGA. The CDR3 extends over 16 amino acids. Unmatched junction bases numbered 3, after V lost 5 bases and J lost 5 bases. The DNA for the CDR3 is TGTGCCAGCAGCCCGGGACTAGCGGGGGGTACCGGGGAGCTGTTTTTT. Its translation: CASSPGLAGGTGELFF.

This clone was detected a few times. The chain carries TRBV7-9 and TRBJ1-1; no clear D gene. V gave up 5 bases and J gave up 1 base, with 11 bases separating them. Germline V gives CDR1 SEHNR, CDR2 FQNEAQ (reference sequence). CDR3 size: 14 residues. The CDR3 coding sequence is TGTGCCAGCAGCACACGAAACGCGAACACTGAAGCTTTCTTT. Protein sequence: CASSTRNANTEAFF.

The chain has TRBV28 and TRBJ1-5, with D unclear. The CDR3 totals 13 residues. Germline CDR1 is MDHEN and CDR2 is SYDVKM. Deletions cut 7 bases from V and 4 bases from J, with 11 bases between. CDR3 in amino acids: CASTMNSNQPQHF. The CDR3 DNA follows: TGTGCCAGCACCATGAACAGTAATCAGCCCCAGCATTTT.

The chain is built from TRBV19 and TRBJ1-5; 7 positions agree with TRBD1. With 10 bases clipped from V and 4 bases from J, the junction kept 10 bases outside the gene matches. The CDR3 runs 14 residues. In germline, CDR1 is LNHDA, CDR2 SQIVND (reference sequence). DNA for the CDR3: TGTGCCACTACCAGACAGGGTAGAAATCAGCCCCAGCATTTT. Protein sequence: CATTRQGRNQPQHF.